Below, 10 T cell receptor beta chains from the same sample are listed, as sequenced in a study of response to subunit inactivated influenza vaccine. Each CDR3 protein gets one entry after TCRdb re-called the RT-PCR reads with MiXCR. The profile shows about 190,000 distinct CDR3 sequences, approximately 15% of them singletons. The sample was CD8+ T cells sorted from PBMCs, taken 5 to 6 days after vaccination. Receptors originate from a man in his fifties or sixties who received an inactivated influenza vaccine.

This clonotype was seen a handful of times. V gene TRBV6-1 combines with J gene TRBJ1-5; the match to TRBD1 covers 8 bases. V trimming: 7 bases; J trimming: 1 base; junction bases outside the gene matches: 3. Per the germline V gene, CDR1 is MNHNS and CDR2 is SASEGT. There are 14 residues in the CDR3. CDR3 residues: CASNRQGSNQPQHF. CDR3 coding DNA: TGTGCCAGCAACCGACAGGGGAGCAATCAGCCCCAGCATTTT.

This clonotype was seen a few times. At one of its ends the junction is not consistent with the germline gene, which may arise from a read error. CDR3 protein: CASSAGQIGEHF. The CDR3 bases are TGTGCCAGCTCGGCTGGGCAGATCGGGGAACATTTT. This chain joins TRBV18 and TRBJ2-3; maybe TRBD2 (5 bases). CDR1 and CDR2 (germline): KGHSH, LQKENI. The CDR3 sequence is 12 residues long. Full variable domain (missing parts from reference TRBV18 and TRBJ2-3): NAGVMQNPRHLVRRRGQEARLRCSPMKGHSHVYWYRQLPEEGLKFMVYLQKENIIDESGMPKERFSAEFPKEGPSILRIQQVVRGDSAAYFCASSAGQIGEHFGPGTRLTVL.

The chain joins TRBV2 to TRBJ2-5; D is undetermined. The CDR3 sequence is 13 residues long. The germline gives CDR1 SNHLY, CDR2 FYNNEI. V was trimmed by 6 bases and J by 2 bases, leaving 10 bases between them. Here the CDR3 reads CASRVRGQETQYF. The CDR3 nucleotides read TGTGCCAGCAGGGTACGCGGACAAGAGACCCAGTACTTC. The complete variable domain, with remaining parts taken from reference TRBV2 and TRBJ2-5, reads EPEVTQTPSHQVTQMGQEVILRCVPISNHLYFYWYRQILGQKVEFLVSFYNNEISEKSEIFDDQFSVERPDGSNFTLKIRSTKLEDSAMYFCASRVRGQETQYFGPGTRLLVL.

Comment on this clonotype: A much larger clone differs from this one at a single base, so this may be a read error. The J gene is TRBJ2-7, the V gene TRBV20-1, with D hard to call. Germline loops: CDR1 DFQATT, CDR2 SNEGSKA (reference sequence). This CDR3 comprises 13 residues. V was trimmed by 0 bases and J by 0 bases, leaving 6 bases between them. This CDR3 reads CSARDWYSYEQYF. The CDR3 DNA sequence: TGCAGTGCTAGAGATTGGTACTCCTACGAGCAGTACTTC.

J is TRBJ2-1 and V is TRBV5-1; D call uncertain. The germline CDR1 and CDR2 sequences are SGHRS and YFSETQ. Trimming shortened V by 4 bases and J by 0 bases, and 11 bases separated the two germline ends. CDR3 size: 15 residues. In nucleotides, the CDR3 is TGCGCCAGCAGCCCGGTCCCGAGCTCCTACAATGAGCAGTTCTTC. Protein sequence: CASSPVPSSYNEQFF. Combining the CDR3 with reference TRBV5-1 and TRBJ2-1 gives the whole variable domain KAGVTQTPRYLIKTRGQQVTLSCSPISGHRSVSWYQQTPGQGLQFLFEYFSETQRNKGNFPGRFSGRQFSNSRSEMNVSTLELGDSALYLCASSPVPSSYNEQFFGPGTRLTVL.

The chain employs TRBV20-1 and TRBJ2-1; no clear D gene. Trimming pared 3 bases from V and 6 bases from J, leaving 9 bases between. Germline assignment: CDR1 DFQATT and CDR2 SNEGSKA (reference sequence). The CDR3 runs to 12 residues. This CDR3 is CSASLAANEQFF. DNA of the CDR3: TGCAGTGCTAGTTTAGCTGCCAATGAGCAGTTCTTC.

This clonotype has a handful of counts. The chain recombines TRBV9 with TRBJ1-1; 9 nucleotides agree with TRBD1. V gave up 6 bases and J gave up 1 base; unmatched junction bases: 4. The germline V gene has CDR1 SGDLS and CDR2 YYNGEE. This CDR3 region has 14 residues. CDR3 coding DNA: TGTGCCAGCAAACAACAGGGGGCGAACACTGAAGCTTTCTTT. As protein: CASKQQGANTEAFF.

This clonotype occurred once. The chain is built from TRBV6-5 and TRBJ2-7; D gene unclear. Germline values: CDR1 MNHEY, CDR2 SVGAGI. The ends were cut back, 7 bases at V and 6 bases at J, with 10 bases in the middle. This CDR3 contains 11 residues. CDR3 amino acids: CASTYGGEQYF. Written as DNA, the CDR3 is TGTGCCAGCACCTACGGCGGCGAGCAGTACTTC.

This clonotype was recorded a few times. This rearrangement joins TRBV10-2 to TRBJ2-7, with a tentative D call TRBD2 (6 bases). Germline V gene data show CDR1 as WSHSY and CDR2 as SAAADI. CDR3 length: 15 amino acids. V was trimmed by 2 bases and J by 2 bases, leaving 13 bases between them. CDR3 sequence: CASSESTGLAYEQYF. The DNA of the CDR3 is TGCGCCAGCAGTGAGAGTACGGGACTGGCCTACGAGCAGTACTTC.

The chain carries TRBV15 and TRBJ2-1, with 9 positions matching TRBD1. The junction had 4 bases not matched to a gene; V was cut back by 6 bases and J by 4 bases. CDR1 is LNHNV, CDR2 YYDKDF, per germline (reference sequence). The CDR3 has 14 amino acids. The CDR3, as DNA: TGTGCCACCAGTAAGGGACAGGGATACAATGAGCAGTTCTTC. This gives the protein CATSKGQGYNEQFF.